The clone carrying this TCR beta chain is a singleton in its sample. This record belongs to a study of technical replicates of blood from a few donors. Some clones are missing from TCRdb's copy, which holds only in-frame ones; the method was immunoSEQ multiplex PCR. This table has around 80,000 clones, roughly 98% appearing once. The sequence came from a human donor in good health. Sequencing was performed on T cells isolated from PBMCs.

The CDR3 loop is CASSHSGGGMREDEQYF. The CDR3 nucleotides read TGCGCCAGCAGCCACTCAGGTGGCGGGATGAGGGAGGACGAGCAGTACTTC. The chain couples TRBV4-1 to TRBJ2-7; a possible D gene is TRBD2 (6 bases). Looked up from germline, CDR1 is MGHRA and CDR2 is YSYEKL. The CDR3 length is 17 residues. Trimming shortened V by 3 bases and J by 5 bases, and 23 bases separated the two germline ends.